Here is one TCR beta chain with its context. The same CDR3 arises from other DNA sequences in this sample as well. Measured with immunoSEQ multiplex PCR; TCRdb has only the in-frame clones, and not every one. The sample has hundreds of thousands of clones; around 73% are singletons. The entry originates in a study of shared clonotypes between healthy human individuals. The germline gives CDR1 LGHNA, CDR2 YNFKEQ. V lost 4 bases, J lost 5 bases, and 5 bases stayed unmatched. The CDR3 has 14 residues. The rearrangement links TRBV4-2 to TRBJ2-1; 7 bases align to TRBD2. Sequenced input: memory CD4+ T cells sorted from blood. Subset denoted: CD45RA-negative fraction. This clonotype originated in a woman aged 25 to 45 in good health. CDR3 region: CASSRGGGDNEQFF. CDR3 in DNA: TGTGCCAGCAGCCGGGGGGGAGGTGACAATGAGCAGTTCTTC.